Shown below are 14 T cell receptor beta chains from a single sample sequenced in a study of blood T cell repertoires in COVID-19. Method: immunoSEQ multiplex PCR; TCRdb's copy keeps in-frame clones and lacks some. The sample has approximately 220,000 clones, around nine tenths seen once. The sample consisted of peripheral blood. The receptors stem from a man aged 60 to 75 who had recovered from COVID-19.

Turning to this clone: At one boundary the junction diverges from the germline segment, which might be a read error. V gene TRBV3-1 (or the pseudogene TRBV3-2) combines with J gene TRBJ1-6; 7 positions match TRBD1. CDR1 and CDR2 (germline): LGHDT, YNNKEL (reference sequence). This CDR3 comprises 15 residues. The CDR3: CASSQVQGEASPLYF. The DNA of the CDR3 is TGTGCCAGCAGCCAAGTTCAGGGGGAGGCTTCACCCCTCTACTTT.

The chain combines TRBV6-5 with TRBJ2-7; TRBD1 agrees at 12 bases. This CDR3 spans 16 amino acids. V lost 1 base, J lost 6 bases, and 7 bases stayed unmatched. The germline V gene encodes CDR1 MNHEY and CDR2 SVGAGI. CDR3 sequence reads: CASSYFPGTGGGEQYF. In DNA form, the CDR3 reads TGTGCCAGCAGTTACTTCCCCGGGACAGGGGGCGGCGAGCAGTACTTC.

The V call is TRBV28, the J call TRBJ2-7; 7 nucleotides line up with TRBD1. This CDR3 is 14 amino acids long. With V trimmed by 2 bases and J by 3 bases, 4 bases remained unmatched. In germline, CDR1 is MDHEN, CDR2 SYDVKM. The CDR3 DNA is TGTGCCAGCAGTTTAACAGGGGTCATCTACGAGCAGTACTTC. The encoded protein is CASSLTGVIYEQYF.

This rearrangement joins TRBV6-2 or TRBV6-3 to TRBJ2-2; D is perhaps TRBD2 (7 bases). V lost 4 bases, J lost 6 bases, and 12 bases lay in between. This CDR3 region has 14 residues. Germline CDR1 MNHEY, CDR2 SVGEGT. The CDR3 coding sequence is TGTGCCAGCAGTTTTCTAGGGGGGGCCGGGGAGCTGTTTTTT. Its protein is CASSFLGGAGELFF.

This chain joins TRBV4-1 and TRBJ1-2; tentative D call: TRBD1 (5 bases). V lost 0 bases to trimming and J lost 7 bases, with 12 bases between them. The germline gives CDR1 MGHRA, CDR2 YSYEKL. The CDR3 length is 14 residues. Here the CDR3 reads CASSQDRVISGYTF. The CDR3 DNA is TGCGCCAGCAGCCAAGACAGGGTAATAAGTGGCTACACCTTC.

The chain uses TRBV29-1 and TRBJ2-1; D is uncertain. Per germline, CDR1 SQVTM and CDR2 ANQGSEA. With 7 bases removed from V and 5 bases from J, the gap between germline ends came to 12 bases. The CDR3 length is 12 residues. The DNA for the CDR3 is TGCAGCGCCTCCTCAGCGAACAATGAGCAGTTCTTC. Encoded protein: CSASSANNEQFF.

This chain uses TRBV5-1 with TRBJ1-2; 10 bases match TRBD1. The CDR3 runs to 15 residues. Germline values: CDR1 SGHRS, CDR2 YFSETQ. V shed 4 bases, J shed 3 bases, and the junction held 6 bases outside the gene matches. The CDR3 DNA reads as TGCGCCAGCAGCCCCGGACAGGGGGATCACTATGGCTACACCTTC. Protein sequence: CASSPGQGDHYGYTF. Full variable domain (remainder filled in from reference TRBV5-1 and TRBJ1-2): KAGVTQTPRYLIKTRGQQVTLSCSPISGHRSVSWYQQTPGQGLQFLFEYFSETQRNKGNFPGRFSGRQFSNSRSEMNVSTLELGDSALYLCASSPGQGDHYGYTFGSGTRLTVV.

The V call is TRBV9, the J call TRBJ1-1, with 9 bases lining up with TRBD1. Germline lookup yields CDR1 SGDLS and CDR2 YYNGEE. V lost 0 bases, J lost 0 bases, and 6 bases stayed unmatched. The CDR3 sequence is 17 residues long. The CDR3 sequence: CASSVDPQGALNTEAFF. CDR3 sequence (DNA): TGTGCCAGCAGCGTAGATCCACAGGGGGCCCTGAACACTGAAGCTTTCTTT.

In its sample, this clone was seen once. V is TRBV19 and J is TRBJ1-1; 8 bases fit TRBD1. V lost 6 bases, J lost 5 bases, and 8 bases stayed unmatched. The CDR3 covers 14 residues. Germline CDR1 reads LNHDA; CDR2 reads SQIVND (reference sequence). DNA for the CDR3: TGTGCCAGTAGACCCCAACAGGGGGTAACTGAAGCTTTCTTT. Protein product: CASRPQQGVTEAFF.

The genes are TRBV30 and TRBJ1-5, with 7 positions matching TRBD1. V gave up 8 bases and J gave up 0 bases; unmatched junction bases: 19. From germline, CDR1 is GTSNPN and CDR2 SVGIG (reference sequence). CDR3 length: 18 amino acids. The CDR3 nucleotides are TGTGCCGCCGCAGGGGGGCGGACAGGCCTTAATAGCAATCAGCCCCAGCATTTT. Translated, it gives CAAAGGRTGLNSNQPQHF. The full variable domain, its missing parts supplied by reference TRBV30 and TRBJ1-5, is SQTIHQWPATLVQPVGSPLSLECTVEGTSNPNLYWYRQAAGRGLQLLFYSVGIGQISSEVPQNLSASRPQDRQFILSSKKLLLSDSGFYLCAAAGGRTGLNSNQPQHFGDGTRLSIL.

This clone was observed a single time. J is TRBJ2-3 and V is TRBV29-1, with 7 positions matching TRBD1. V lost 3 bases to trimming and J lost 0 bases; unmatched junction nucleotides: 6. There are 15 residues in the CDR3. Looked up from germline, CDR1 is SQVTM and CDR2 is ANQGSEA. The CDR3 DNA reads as TGCAGCGTTGACCGACAGGGCCTAAGCACAGATACGCAGTATTTT. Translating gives CSVDRQGLSTDTQYF.

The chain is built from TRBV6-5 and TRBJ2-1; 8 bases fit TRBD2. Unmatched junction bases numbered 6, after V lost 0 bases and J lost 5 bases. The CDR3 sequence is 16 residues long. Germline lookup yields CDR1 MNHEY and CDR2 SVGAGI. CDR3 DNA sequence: TGTGCCAGCAGTTACTCGTCTGAGCGGGAGAACAATGAGCAGTTCTTC. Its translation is CASSYSSERENNEQFF.

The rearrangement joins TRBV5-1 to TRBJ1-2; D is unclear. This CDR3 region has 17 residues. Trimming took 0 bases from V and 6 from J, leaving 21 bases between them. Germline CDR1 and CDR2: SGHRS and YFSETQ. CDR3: CASSLARLTTDGDGYTF. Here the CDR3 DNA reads TGCGCCAGCAGCTTGGCCCGACTTACGACGGACGGGGATGGCTACACCTTC.

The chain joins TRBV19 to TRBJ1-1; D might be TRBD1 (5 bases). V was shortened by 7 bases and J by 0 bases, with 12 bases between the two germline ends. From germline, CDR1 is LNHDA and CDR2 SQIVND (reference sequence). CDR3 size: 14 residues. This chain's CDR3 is CASIDRSMNTEAFF. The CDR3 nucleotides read TGTGCCAGTATTGACAGAAGCATGAACACTGAAGCTTTCTTT.